Below, 16 T cell receptor beta chains from the same sample are listed, as sequenced in a study of CD8 T cells in ankylosing spondylitis. TCRdb analysed the 5' RACE reads with MiXCR anew, one entry per CDR3 protein. The sample lists roughly 35,000 distinct CDR3 sequences; 16% were seen once. Input material: blood. The receptors derive from a male donor with ankylosing spondylitis or in good health (not recorded which).

The CDR3 DNA reads as TGCAGTGCTAGTACAGGACGCTCCTACAATGAGCAGTTCTTC. It translates to CSASTGRSYNEQFF. This chain links TRBV20-1 with TRBJ2-1; tentative D call: TRBD1 (5 bases). V gave up 3 bases and J gave up 0 bases, with 9 bases separating them. In germline, CDR1 is DFQATT, CDR2 SNEGSKA (reference sequence). CDR3 size: 14 residues.

This clonotype was observed a few times. The chain carries TRBV14 and TRBJ1-6; TRBD1 matches at 8 bases. CDR1 is SGHDN and CDR2 is FVKESK in the germline V gene. This CDR3 is 15 amino acids long. J lost 8 bases, V lost 4 bases, and 7 bases had no gene match. The CDR3 nucleotides read TGTGCCAGCAGCCCAGCCGGGACAGGACATTCACCCCTCCACTTT. Amino acids: CASSPAGTGHSPLHF.

This clonotype came up a few times. The genes are TRBV29-1 and TRBJ1-1; D is possibly TRBD1 (5 bases). CDR3 length equals 15 residues. Germline CDR1 and CDR2: SQVTM and ANQGSEA. With 5 bases removed from V and 4 bases from J, the gap between germline ends came to 20 bases. CDR3 in amino acids: CSVSGPGGIGTEAFF. In DNA form, the CDR3 reads TGCAGCGTTTCAGGGCCTGGGGGGATAGGCACTGAAGCTTTCTTT.

The CDR3 DNA reads as TGCGCCAGCAGCCGCTCGGGTTCCCCATACCAAGAGACCCAGTACTTC. Encoded protein: CASSRSGSPYQETQYF. The chain couples TRBV4-3 to TRBJ2-5; D gene uncertain. The germline V gene has CDR1 LGHNA and CDR2 YSLEER. Trimming stripped 4 bases from V and 0 bases from J, with 15 bases between. The CDR3 sequence is 16 residues long.

The sample holds a few counts of this clonotype. V gene TRBV5-1 combines with J gene TRBJ2-7; maybe TRBD2 (6 bases). The ends were cut back, 5 bases at V and 2 bases at J, with 14 bases in the middle. CDR3 length: 14 residues. Germline V CDR1 and CDR2: SGHRS, YFSETQ. The CDR3 DNA is TGCGCCAGCAGTGAGTCTAGCGCTACCTACGAGCAGTACTTC. This gives the protein CASSESSATYEQYF.

The V call is TRBV6-2 or TRBV6-3, the J call TRBJ1-1, with a tentative D call TRBD1 (5 bases). From germline, CDR1 is MNHEY and CDR2 SVGEGT. The germline V and J ends were trimmed by 7 bases and 0 bases, with 21 bases remaining between them. This CDR3 spans 17 amino acids. The CDR3 bases are TGTGCCAGCAATGAGGCCCCGGGACGGTCATTGAACACTGAAGCTTTCTTT. It translates to CASNEAPGRSLNTEAFF.

V and J are TRBV29-1 and TRBJ2-2; unclear D gene. Germline V gene data show CDR1 as SQVTM and CDR2 as ANQGSEA. V was cut by 7 bases and J by 2 bases, with 11 bases left in between. The CDR3 consists of 13 residues. The CDR3 DNA reads TGCAGCGGTACAAGACGTAACACCGGGGAGCTGTTTTTT. Translating gives CSGTRRNTGELFF.

V and J are TRBV6-5 and TRBJ2-3; 8 nucleotides agree with TRBD2. The CDR3 extends over 14 amino acids. Looked up from germline, CDR1 is MNHEY and CDR2 is SVGAGI. The junction had 7 bases not matched to a gene; V was cut back by 5 bases and J by 6 bases. CDR3 loop: CASSLSGEGDTQYF. For the CDR3, the DNA is TGTGCCAGCAGTCTTAGCGGGGAGGGCGATACGCAGTATTTT.

The chain recombines TRBV28 with TRBJ2-4; possibly TRBD1 for D (5 bases). Germline loops: CDR1 MDHEN, CDR2 SYDVKM. Deletions cut 6 bases from V and 0 bases from J, with 12 bases between. This CDR3 has 15 residues. The CDR3 here is CASSQRQLAKNIQYF. The CDR3 coding sequence is TGTGCCAGCAGCCAGAGACAGTTAGCCAAAAACATTCAGTACTTC. The full variable domain, with the rest looked up from reference TRBV28 and TRBJ2-4, is DVKVTQSSRYLVKRTGEKVFLECVQDMDHENMFWYRQDPGLGLRLIYFSYDVKMKEKGDIPEGYSVSREKKERFSLILESASTNQTSMYLCASSQRQLAKNIQYFGAGTRLSVL.

This clonotype was seen only a few times. The rearrangement links TRBV6-6 to TRBJ2-6, with TRBD1 matching 9 bases. Germline loops: CDR1 MNHNY, CDR2 SVGAGI (reference sequence). V was pared by 4 bases and J by 4 bases, with 11 bases of the junction left unmatched. The CDR3 has 18 residues. The CDR3 loop is CASSSRGQGPPGANVLTF. CDR3 nucleotide sequence: TGTGCCAGCAGTTCCCGCGGACAGGGGCCCCCGGGGGCCAACGTCCTGACTTTC.

This clonotype was counted at least ten times. The V and J genes are TRBV7-2 and TRBJ2-1; no clear D. The V gene's germline CDR1 is SGHTA and CDR2 FQGNSA. The V end lost 1 base, the J end lost 5 bases, and 6 bases lay between the germline ends. The length of the CDR3 is 13 residues. The CDR3 nucleotides are TGTGCCAGCAGCTTAGGCTGGGACAATGAGCAGTTCTTC. It yields the protein CASSLGWDNEQFF.

The V and J genes are TRBV27 and TRBJ2-4, with no clear D. CDR1 MNHEY and CDR2 SMNVEV come from the germline V gene (reference sequence). V shed 3 bases and J shed 1 base, with 10 bases lying between them. The CDR3 totals 15 residues. For the CDR3, the DNA is TGTGCCAGCAGTTTGGTCCCAACGGCCAAAAACATTCAGTACTTC. It specifies CASSLVPTAKNIQYF.

The sample holds many counts of this clonotype. This chain links TRBV5-1 with TRBJ2-1, with D tentatively TRBD2 (6 bases). Trimming left V 2 bases short and J 8 bases short, with 14 bases between. CDR3 length: 14 amino acids. Germline lookup yields CDR1 SGHRS and CDR2 YFSETQ. As DNA, the CDR3 is TGCGCCAGCAGCTTCCGGGACTTCTTGGATGAGCAGTTCTTC. Its translation: CASSFRDFLDEQFF. The full variable domain, rest sourced from reference TRBV5-1 and TRBJ2-1, is KAGVTQTPRYLIKTRGQQVTLSCSPISGHRSVSWYQQTPGQGLQFLFEYFSETQRNKGNFPGRFSGRQFSNSRSEMNVSTLELGDSALYLCASSFRDFLDEQFFGPGTRLTVL.

The chain carries TRBV5-4 and TRBJ2-1; 8 nucleotides agree with TRBD2. The CDR3 spans 14 residues. Germline V gives CDR1 SGHNT, CDR2 YYREEE (reference sequence). Trimming removed 2 bases from V and 5 bases from J; junction bases left unmatched: 3. The CDR3 bases are TGTGCCAGCAGCTTAGCGGGAGAGAACAATGAGCAGTTCTTC. This codes for CASSLAGENNEQFF.

This clonotype showed up just a few times. V is TRBV5-1 and J is TRBJ2-3; D remains ambiguous. Germline V gene lookup returns CDR1 SGHRS and CDR2 YFSETQ. The V gene lost 0 bases and the J gene lost 6 bases, with 11 bases spanning the gap. This CDR3 contains 14 residues. The CDR3 is CASSLAASPDTQYF. The CDR3 region has the DNA TGCGCCAGCAGCTTGGCCGCTTCACCGGATACGCAGTATTTT.

This clonotype has more than one count but fewer than ten. This chain joins TRBV20-1 and TRBJ2-7, with TRBD1 matching over 9 bases. This CDR3 contains 16 residues. Trimming took 1 base from V and 6 from J; bases not matched to a gene: 13. The V gene's germline CDR1 is DFQATT and CDR2 SNEGSKA (reference sequence). CDR3 nucleotide sequence: TGCAGTGCTAGAGCCCCAGGGACAGGGAAGTTTCGCGAGCAGTACTTC. Its protein is CSARAPGTGKFREQYF.